This T cell receptor beta chain stems from a study of memory CD4+ T cells and cytomegalovirus serostatus. The table came from immunoSEQ multiplex PCR; TCRdb's copy has only in-frame clones and leaves some out. Of about 73,000 clones detected, roughly 80% appear once; the ten largest clones hold around 2.6%. Single viable CD3+CD4+CD8-CD45RO+ cells were sorted as the memory CD4+ T cells. This CDR3 has 16 amino acids. Germline CDR1 reads SGHKS; CDR2 reads YYEKEE (reference sequence). The V and J ends lost 4 bases and 5 bases respectively, with 16 bases between them. Material for sequencing was memory CD4+ T cells from blood. The V gene is TRBV5-5, the J gene TRBJ1-6, with TRBD1 as a possible D gene (5 bases). The receptor comes from an adult in good health and CMV-seropositive. The CDR3 protein is CASSLIPGLDNSPLHF. In DNA, the CDR3 is TGTGCCAGCAGCCTCATACCGGGACTGGATAATTCACCCCTCCACTTT.